This T cell receptor beta chain derives from a study of blood T cells in healthy people across ages. Overall study findings and caveats: Naive CD4+ cell counts and diversity both ran higher in long-lived than in aged donors.

Concerning this clonotype: Its antigen is currently unknown.

Together with a sample-barcoded 5' primer, a J-beta primer mix was included in a second PCR lasting about 6 to 11 cycles. Each of the cDNA molecules was tagged by a template-switch adaptor with 12 random nucleotides. TCRdb reprocessed the 5' RACE reads via MiXCR and lists one record per CDR3 protein. The profile shows about 720,000 distinct CDR3 sequences, 22% of them singletons. The donors, all healthy, were Caucasians living in Russia, aged roughly 6 to 100. Sample: blood. The receptor was isolated from a man between 65 and 85 years old in good health.

CDR3 sequence: CASSESRVGQPQHF. As DNA, the CDR3 is TGTGCCAGCAGCGAGTCCAGGGTGGGCCAGCCCCAGCATTTT. The gene calls are TRBV7-2 and TRBJ1-5, with D maybe TRBD1 (5 bases). V was shortened by 5 bases and J by 7 bases, with 15 bases between the two germline ends. This CDR3 has 14 residues. From germline, CDR1 is SGHTA and CDR2 FQGNSA.